A selection of T cell receptor beta chains follows, all from one sample in a study of molecular identifiers for immune sequencing clone quantification. TCRdb fed the PCR reads into MiXCR, producing one record per CDR3 protein. The table shows 350,000 or so distinct CDR3 sequences, with 20% to 25% occurring only once. Sequenced sample: naive CD8+ T cells from blood, with Jurkat cell RNA spiked in. These receptors all stem from a human donor in good health. Some libraries in this study had Jurkat cell RNA spiked in. Both conserved end residues are trimmed from each CDR3. Fields, in order: V gene, clone size, D gene, CDR3 protein. The D gene is left open where the match is weak. Not all rows give a size; the values are once, few, many and, for expanded clones, a class.

v_gene: TRBV9; abundance: NA; d_gene: NA; CDR3aa: ASSRGKRSSYNEQF
v_gene: TRBV9; abundance: many; d_gene: TRBD1; CDR3aa: ASSAGDRVINTEAF
v_gene: TRBV3-1; abundance: NA; d_gene: NA; CDR3aa: ASSQAMGRQFWCGYT
v_gene: TRBV29-1; abundance: many; d_gene: NA; CDR3aa: SVVSAGRYEQY
v_gene: TRBV9; abundance: many; d_gene: NA; CDR3aa: ASSARLVQPADTQY
v_gene: TRBV28; abundance: NA; d_gene: NA; CDR3aa: ASSLNGSPYQPQH
v_gene: TRBV11-2; abundance: many; d_gene: TRBD1; CDR3aa: ASSFNDRGWQETQY
v_gene: TRBV27; abundance: NA; d_gene: TRBD1; CDR3aa: ASSATGQAIFPNQPQH
v_gene: TRBV7-9; abundance: many; d_gene: NA; CDR3aa: ASSLSRTADEAF
v_gene: TRBV20-1; abundance: many; d_gene: NA; CDR3aa: SAISTYYEQY
v_gene: TRBV11-3; abundance: once; d_gene: TRBD2; CDR3aa: ASSFPPGTSGGVETDTQY
v_gene: TRBV5-6; abundance: NA; d_gene: NA; CDR3aa: ASNLGRSTEAF
v_gene: TRBV2; abundance: few; d_gene: NA; CDR3aa: ASSARGVFSTDTQY
v_gene: TRBV11-2; abundance: many; d_gene: TRBD2; CDR3aa: ASSPPGTSGGTDTQY
v_gene: TRBV5-1; abundance: many; d_gene: TRBD1; CDR3aa: ASSLDRGPPYEQY
v_gene: TRBV25-1; abundance: many; d_gene: NA; CDR3aa: ASSEAAGINLNTEAF
v_gene: TRBV20-1; abundance: few; d_gene: TRBD1; CDR3aa: SASGQGAPTDTQY
v_gene: TRBV15; abundance: many; d_gene: NA; CDR3aa: ATSRDGTSGNTIY
v_gene: TRBV4-3; abundance: many; d_gene: TRBD2; CDR3aa: ASSQDRGGAVTGELF
v_gene: TRBV5-5; abundance: many; d_gene: TRBD1; CDR3aa: ASNADRGPLEAF
v_gene: TRBV4-1; abundance: many; d_gene: NA; CDR3aa: ASSLHGGLDTGELF
v_gene: TRBV19; abundance: few; d_gene: NA; CDR3aa: ASTPAGLYGYT
v_gene: TRBV6-1; abundance: many; d_gene: NA; CDR3aa: ASRASDYTDTQY
v_gene: TRBV7-9; abundance: many; d_gene: NA; CDR3aa: ASSPYPGGTQETQY
v_gene: TRBV7-9; abundance: NA; d_gene: NA; CDR3aa: ASSPVLGDGELF
v_gene: TRBV6-2/TRBV6-3; abundance: many; d_gene: NA; CDR3aa: ASTKALEQY
v_gene: TRBV4-3; abundance: many; d_gene: NA; CDR3aa: ASSQDLRYTQPQH
v_gene: TRBV7-9; abundance: many; d_gene: TRBD2; CDR3aa: ASSPGTSGSTPNTGELF
v_gene: TRBV10-3; abundance: few; d_gene: TRBD1; CDR3aa: AISESRGTGAYEQY
v_gene: TRBV15; abundance: many; d_gene: TRBD1; CDR3aa: ATSHLGQGDQPQH
v_gene: TRBV6-5; abundance: many; d_gene: NA; CDR3aa: ASSYSFRPRARYEQY
v_gene: TRBV4-1; abundance: many; d_gene: TRBD2; CDR3aa: ASSQYFSGGAYEQY
v_gene: TRBV21-1; abundance: many; d_gene: NA; CDR3aa: ASSNTGAPYEQY
v_gene: TRBV3-1; abundance: many; d_gene: NA; CDR3aa: ASSPQSGTDTDTQY
v_gene: TRBV7-9; abundance: many; d_gene: TRBD1; CDR3aa: ASIELGTAFLDTQY
v_gene: TRBV7-6; abundance: many; d_gene: TRBD2; CDR3aa: ASSFNPRVAGPDTQY
v_gene: TRBV9; abundance: many; d_gene: NA; CDR3aa: ASSGGTVSETQY
v_gene: TRBV20-1; abundance: many; d_gene: NA; CDR3aa: SARAGYENTEAF
v_gene: TRBV4-3; abundance: few; d_gene: NA; CDR3aa: ASSQDWFGPGTEAF
v_gene: TRBV4-1; abundance: many; d_gene: NA; CDR3aa: ASSHGQNQPQH
v_gene: TRBV19; abundance: NA; d_gene: NA; CDR3aa: ASNPLLGSNQPQH
v_gene: TRBV18; abundance: few; d_gene: NA; CDR3aa: ASSPVGTDTQY
v_gene: TRBV3-1; abundance: NA; d_gene: NA; CDR3aa: ASSEGEGYEQY
v_gene: TRBV28; abundance: many; d_gene: NA; CDR3aa: ASSSPRDSSYNEQF
v_gene: TRBV27; abundance: many; d_gene: TRBD1; CDR3aa: ASSLQTGGAGEQY